The sequence of this TCR beta chain was determined in a study of T cells after yellow fever vaccination. The CDR3 spans 14 residues. From germline, CDR1 is MGHDK and CDR2 SYGVNS. Trimming took 6 bases from V and 3 from J; bases not matched to a gene: 5. TCRdb reprocessed the 5' RACE reads via MiXCR and lists one record per CDR3 protein. The table records approximately 550,000 distinct CDR3 sequences, 19% of them present only once. The chain combines TRBV25-1 with TRBJ2-1; TRBD1 matches 7 bases. This sample comprised PBMCs, obtained 15 days after the yellow fever booster vaccination. The source of this sequence is a man aged 25 to 40 who received the YFV17D yellow fever vaccine. The CDR3 coding sequence is TGTGCCAGCAGGTGGGACAGCGACTACAATGAGCAGTTCTTC. It is translated as CASRWDSDYNEQFF.